This T cell receptor (beta chain) was documented in a study of T cells in tuberculosis. Study overall: CD1B tetramers identified T cells specific for mycobacterial lipid GMM.

Study-wide results and caveats: Smaller alpha distances in active tuberculosis partly reflected shorter CDR3-alpha lengths. Active tuberculosis alpha repertoires lay closer to GMM-specific TCRs than controls'.

Concerning this clone: As yet, its antigen is unknown.

Sequencing was performed with immunoSEQ multiplex PCR; in TCRdb, only in-frame clones are kept and a portion is missing. The top ten hold about 2% of the sample, which has 30,000 to 35,000 clones, 80% to 95% seen once. On average around 95,000 T cells per donor were immunosequenced. CDR1 SGHTA and CDR2 FQGNSA come from the germline V gene. This CDR3 is 17 amino acids long. Trimming cost V 1 base and J 3 bases; bases outside gene matches: 2. The genes are TRBV7-2 and TRBJ2-1; 14 nucleotides line up with TRBD2. This sequence was found in a donor between 10 and 35 years old with latent tuberculosis or without tuberculosis infection. Material for sequencing was PBMCs. The CDR3 region has the DNA TGTGCCAGCAGCTTAGGACTAGCGGGGGGGATCTACAATGAGCAGTTCTTC. Its protein is CASSLGLAGGIYNEQFF.